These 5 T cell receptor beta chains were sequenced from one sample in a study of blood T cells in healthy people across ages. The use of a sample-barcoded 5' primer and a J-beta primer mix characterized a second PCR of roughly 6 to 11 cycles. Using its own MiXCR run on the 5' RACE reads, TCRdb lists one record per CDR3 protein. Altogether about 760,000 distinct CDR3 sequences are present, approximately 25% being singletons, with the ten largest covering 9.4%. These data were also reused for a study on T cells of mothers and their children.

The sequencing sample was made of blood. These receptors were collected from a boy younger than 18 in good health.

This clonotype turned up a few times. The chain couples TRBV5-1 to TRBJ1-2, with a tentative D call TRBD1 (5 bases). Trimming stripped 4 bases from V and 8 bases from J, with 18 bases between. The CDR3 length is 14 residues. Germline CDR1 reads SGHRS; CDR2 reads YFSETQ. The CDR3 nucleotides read TGCGCCAGCAGCCTATTACAGGATACGCGAGGCTACACCTTC. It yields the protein CASSLLQDTRGYTF.

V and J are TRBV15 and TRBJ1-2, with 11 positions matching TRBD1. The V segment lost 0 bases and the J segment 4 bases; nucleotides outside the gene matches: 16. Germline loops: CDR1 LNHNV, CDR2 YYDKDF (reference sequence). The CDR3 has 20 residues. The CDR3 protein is CATSRERPGQGGRRTYGYTF. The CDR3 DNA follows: TGTGCCACCAGCAGAGAAAGACCGGGACAGGGGGGTAGAAGGACCTATGGCTACACCTTC.

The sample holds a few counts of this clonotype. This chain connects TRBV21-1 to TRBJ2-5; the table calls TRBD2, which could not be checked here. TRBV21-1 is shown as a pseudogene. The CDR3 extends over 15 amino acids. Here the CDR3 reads CASSKFRSGWETQYF. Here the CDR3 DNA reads TGTGCCAGCAGCAAATTTAGATCGGGATGGGAGACCCAGTACTTC.

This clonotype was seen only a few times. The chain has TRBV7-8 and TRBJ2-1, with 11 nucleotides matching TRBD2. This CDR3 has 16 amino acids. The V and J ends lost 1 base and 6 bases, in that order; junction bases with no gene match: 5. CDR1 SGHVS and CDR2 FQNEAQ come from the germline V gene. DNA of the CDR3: TGTGCCAGCAGCTTAGAGTTGCTAGCGGGGGGCAATGAGCAGTTCTTC. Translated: CASSLELLAGGNEQFF. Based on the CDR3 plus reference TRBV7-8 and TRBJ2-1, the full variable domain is GAGVSQSPRYKVAKRGQDVALRCDPISGHVSLFWYQQALGQGPEFLTYFQNEAQLDKSGLPSDRFFAERPEGSVSTLKIQRTQQEDSAVYLCASSLELLAGGNEQFFGPGTRLTVL.

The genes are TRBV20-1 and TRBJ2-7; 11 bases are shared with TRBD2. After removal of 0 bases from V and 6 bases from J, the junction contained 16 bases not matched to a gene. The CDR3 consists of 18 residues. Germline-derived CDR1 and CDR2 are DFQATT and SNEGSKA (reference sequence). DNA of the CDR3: TGCAGTGCTAGAGATCGACTAGCGGGACCGAATCGGCTGTTCGAGCAGTACTTC. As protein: CSARDRLAGPNRLFEQYF.